This entry lists 16 T cell receptor beta chains sequenced from one sample in a study. In TCRdb, the RT-PCR reads were re-called with MiXCR into one record per CDR3 protein. The data show 550,000 to 750,000 distinct CDR3 sequences, with 13% to 15% seen just once and roughly 3.9% held by the top ten. The sample consisted of memory CD4+ T cells from blood. The receptors come from a female donor in good health, serving as a healthy control.

Here the CDR3 reads CASSDGTSPGSVEQYF. DNA of the CDR3: TGCGCCAGCAGCGACGGGACTTCCCCTGGTTCGGTTGAGCAGTACTTC. The chain couples TRBV5-1 to TRBJ2-7, with a weak D call TRBD2 (6 bases). The CDR3 is 16 residues long. Germline loops: CDR1 SGHRS, CDR2 YFSETQ. V lost 4 bases, J lost 7 bases, and 24 bases lay in between.

This chain uses TRBV10-3 with TRBJ2-7; D is perhaps TRBD1 or TRBD2 (5 bases each). V lost 1 base and J lost 3, with 10 bases in between. In germline, CDR1 is ENHRY, CDR2 SYGVKD. The length of the CDR3 is 14 residues. In DNA form, the CDR3 reads TGTGCCATCAGTGAGTTGAGGGACGACTACGAGCAGTACTTC. Its translation: CAISELRDDYEQYF.

There are many counts of this clonotype. This chain connects TRBV20-1 to TRBJ1-2; no firm D call. The V end was cut by 3 bases, the J end by 4 bases, with 15 bases between. Germline V gene lookup returns CDR1 DFQATT and CDR2 SNEGSKA (reference sequence). The CDR3 totals 14 residues. CDR3 region: CSASIQPDFYGYTF. CDR3 bases: TGCAGTGCTAGCATACAGCCGGATTTCTATGGCTACACCTTC.

V and J are TRBV27 and TRBJ1-1; 7 bases fit TRBD1. V lost 5 bases to trimming and J lost 9 bases; unmatched junction nucleotides: 18. The CDR3 consists of 16 residues. In germline, CDR1 is MNHEY, CDR2 SMNVEV (reference sequence). The CDR3 region is CASSVIPGQADPKAFF. The DNA of the CDR3 is TGTGCCAGCAGTGTTATTCCCGGACAGGCGGATCCTAAAGCTTTCTTT.

This clonotype turned up a few times. The chain's CDR3 is CASSVGSGPNYEQYF. CDR3 nucleotides: TGTGCCAGCAGCGTAGGGTCCGGACCGAATTACGAGCAGTACTTC. The chain recombines TRBV9 with TRBJ2-7, with unresolved D. CDR3 length: 15 residues. With 0 bases removed from V and 4 bases from J, the gap between germline ends came to 14 bases. Germline CDR1 reads SGDLS; CDR2 reads YYNGEE.

The chain recombines TRBV9 with TRBJ1-2, with 7 bases that match TRBD1. The germline V gene has CDR1 SGDLS and CDR2 YYNGEE. The CDR3 covers 15 residues. V was pared by 3 bases and J by 1 base, with 6 bases of the junction left unmatched. CDR3 residues: CASSARDSYNYGYTF. Here the CDR3 DNA reads TGTGCCAGCAGCGCAAGGGACAGCTATAACTATGGCTACACCTTC. Supplemented by reference TRBV9 and TRBJ1-2, the full variable domain reads DSGVTQTPKHLITATGQRVTLRCSPRSGDLSVYWYQQSLDQGLQFLIQYYNGEERAKGNILERFSAQQFPDLHSELNLSSLELGDSALYFCASSARDSYNYGYTFGSGTRLTVV.

This sequence joins TRBV5-1 and TRBJ1-1, with D unclear. Trimming took 1 base from V and 1 from J, leaving 14 bases between them. The CDR3 is 16 amino acids. Germline V gene sequence: CDR1 SGHRS, CDR2 YFSETQ. CDR3 amino acids: CASSLLPLTANTEAFF. CDR3 coding DNA: TGCGCCAGCAGCTTGCTCCCACTGACGGCGAACACTGAAGCTTTCTTT.

In this sample, this clonotype turned up a few times. The CDR3 reads CASSLAARSNQPQHF. The CDR3 coding sequence is TGTGCCAGCAGCTTAGCAGCCCGTAGCAATCAGCCCCAGCATTTT. V and J are TRBV7-2 and TRBJ1-5, with D hard to call. The ends were cut back, 0 bases at V and 0 bases at J, with 6 bases in the middle. CDR3 length: 15 residues. Germline CDR1 is SGHTA and CDR2 is FQGNSA.

This clonotype was seen repeatedly, ten times or more. The rearrangement uses TRBV10-3 and TRBJ2-7; 12 nucleotides align to TRBD2. This CDR3 has 13 amino acids. Losses at the gene ends were 11 bases for V and 4 bases for J; bases not matched to a gene: 6. In germline, CDR1 is ENHRY, CDR2 SYGVKD. The CDR3 region is CAVTGTSGYEQYF. Here the CDR3 DNA reads TGTGCCGTCACCGGGACTAGCGGGTACGAGCAGTACTTC.

J is TRBJ2-1 and V is TRBV6-5; 11 bases match TRBD2. This CDR3 comprises 16 residues. Germline CDR1 reads MNHEY; CDR2 reads SVGAGI. With 2 bases clipped from V and 5 bases from J, the junction kept 5 bases outside the gene matches. The DNA of the CDR3 is TGTGCCAGCAGTTACACTAGCGGGAGCTGGGACAATGAGCAGTTCTTC. It codes for CASSYTSGSWDNEQFF.

This clonotype was observed many times. The genes are TRBV7-9 and TRBJ1-3, with a possible D match to TRBD1 (6 bases). V was cut by 4 bases and J by 2 bases, with 15 bases left in between. CDR1 and CDR2 from the germline V gene are SEHNR and FQNEAQ (reference sequence). CDR3 size: 16 residues. CDR3 DNA: TGTGCCAGCAGCTCAACCTCGACAGGCCCTGGAAACACCATATATTTT. Its translation: CASSSTSTGPGNTIYF.

In its sample, this clonotype was seen a few times. This chain joins TRBV6-2 or TRBV6-3 and TRBJ2-5; 10 positions agree with TRBD2. Germline CDR1 and CDR2: MNHEY and SVGEGT. The V and J ends lost 6 bases and 2 bases, in that order; junction bases with no gene match: 12. CDR3 length: 17 amino acids. CDR3 amino acids: CASRGAGAGGPQETQYF. CDR3 nucleotide sequence: TGTGCCAGCAGAGGTGCAGGAGCGGGAGGGCCTCAAGAGACCCAGTACTTC.

The chain recombines TRBV7-3 with TRBJ2-3; perhaps TRBD2 as D (6 bases). V was cut by 1 base and J by 3 bases, with 8 bases left in between. CDR1 is SGHTA and CDR2 is FQGTGA in the germline V gene. The CDR3 contains 14 residues. CDR3 sequence: CASSLMEGTDTQYF. CDR3 nucleotide sequence: TGTGCCAGCAGCTTAATGGAGGGGACAGATACGCAGTATTTT.

J is TRBJ2-5 and V is TRBV20-1; the D gene could be TRBD1 or TRBD2 (5 bases each). CDR1 and CDR2 (germline): DFQATT, SNEGSKA (reference sequence). V was trimmed by 5 bases and J by 4 bases, leaving 20 bases between them. The CDR3 covers 15 residues. CDR3 bases: TGCAGTGCTCTACCGGGACCACCCTGGGCAGAGACCCAGTACTTC. Amino acids: CSALPGPPWAETQYF.

This clonotype was seen many times. The chain employs TRBV6-5 and TRBJ1-1, with TRBD1 identical over 7 bases. This CDR3 has 14 residues. V gave up 0 bases and J gave up 5 bases; unmatched junction bases: 3. Germline V gives CDR1 MNHEY, CDR2 SVGAGI. The CDR3 spells CASSYSRGRTEAFF. In nucleotides, the CDR3 is TGTGCCAGCAGTTACTCGAGGGGGCGGACTGAAGCTTTCTTT.

In this sample, this clonotype turned up once. Sequence at one end of the junction differs from germline and may be a read error. The chain joins TRBV9 to TRBJ2-3; D remains unclear. This CDR3 has 16 residues. Looked up from germline, CDR1 is SGDLS and CDR2 is YYNGEE. In DNA, the CDR3 is TGTGCCAGCAGCGTAGCTGGGCTGCCCTACACAGATAAGCAGTATTTT. Translated: CASSVAGLPYTDKQYF.